What follows are 2 T cell receptor beta chains derived from one specimen sequenced in a study of OX40 agonist ivuxolimab in advanced cancers. Sequencing was performed with immunoSEQ multiplex PCR; in TCRdb, only in-frame clones are kept and a portion is missing. The data show tens of thousands of clones, with 81% seen just once and roughly 0.99% held by the top ten. Material: CD4+ or CD8+ T cells sorted from blood, obtained in a trial of the OX40 agonist ivuxolimab. Receptor source: an adult with an advanced solid tumor such as melanoma, head and neck, liver or kidney cancer.

The chain has TRBV15 and TRBJ2-3, with 9 bases aligning to TRBD1. Germline loops: CDR1 LNHNV, CDR2 YYDKDF (reference sequence). Germline trimming cut 5 bases from V and 0 bases from J; bases unmatched to any gene: 18. This CDR3 contains 20 residues. The CDR3 DNA is TGTGCCACCAGCTCCCTAACCCCGGGACAGGGCGATTCTAGCACAGATACGCAGTATTTT. It is translated as CATSSLTPGQGDSSTDTQYF.

The chain couples TRBV2 to TRBJ2-1; D unresolved. From germline, CDR1 is SNHLY and CDR2 FYNNEI. Deletions cut 2 bases from V and 1 base from J, with 12 bases between. The CDR3 has 16 residues. CDR3 sequence reads: CASSEYQRRSYNEQFF. In nucleotides, the CDR3 is TGTGCCAGCAGTGAATACCAGCGACGTTCCTACAATGAGCAGTTCTTC.